Below, 29 T cell receptor beta chains from the same sample are listed, as sequenced in a study of CD8 T cells in Susac syndrome. It was with random hexamers that about 0.45 to 1 ug RNA was reverse transcribed. MiXCR, applied by TCRdb to the immunoSEQ multiplex PCR reads, yields one record per CDR3 protein. Here the sample spans a few hundred thousand distinct CDR3 sequences, more than 75% being singletons. What was sequenced was CD8+ T cells from PBMCs. All receptors come from a human donor with multiple sclerosis.

This clonotype showed up just a few times. This chain joins TRBV7-9 and TRBJ2-7, with D perhaps matching TRBD1 or TRBD2 (5 bases each). Per the germline V gene, CDR1 is SEHNR and CDR2 is FQNEAQ (reference sequence). This CDR3 comprises 13 residues. V lost 8 bases and J lost 4, with 15 bases in between. CDR3 DNA sequence: TGTGCCAGCGATCAAGGGGAGAGATACGAGCAGTACTTC. It codes for CASDQGERYEQYF.

The rearrangement links TRBV20-1 to TRBJ2-3; the D gene is possibly TRBD1 (6 bases). V was clipped by 3 bases and J by 0 bases, with 25 bases between them. This CDR3 has 19 amino acids. Germline V lookup: CDR1 DFQATT, CDR2 SNEGSKA (reference sequence). This chain's CDR3 is CSASSRSGQPPISTDTQYF. CDR3 in DNA: TGCAGTGCTAGTTCTAGGTCGGGACAACCACCGATTAGCACAGATACGCAGTATTTT.

V usage is TRBV19 and J usage is TRBJ2-7; D unresolved. The CDR3 totals 13 residues. Trimming left V 9 bases short and J 0 bases short, with 12 bases between. Germline CDR1 reads LNHDA; CDR2 reads SQIVND (reference sequence). The CDR3 DNA is TGTGCCAGGATCAGGTGGGGCTCCTACGAGCAGTACTTC. Its translation: CARIRWGSYEQYF.

This clonotype has just a few counts. The V and J genes are TRBV4-1 and TRBJ2-7; 8 bases line up with TRBD2. V was pared by 4 bases and J by 4 bases, with 9 bases of the junction left unmatched. The CDR3 has 15 amino acids. Germline loops: CDR1 MGHRA, CDR2 YSYEKL. CDR3 sequence: CASSLGLAQAYEQYF. The CDR3 coding sequence is TGCGCCAGCAGCCTCGGACTAGCCCAAGCTTACGAGCAGTACTTC.

The rearrangement joins TRBV19 to TRBJ1-1, with D uncertain. The CDR3 is made up of 14 amino acids. Deletions cut 2 bases from V and 6 bases from J, with 13 bases between. Germline V gives CDR1 LNHDA, CDR2 SQIVND (reference sequence). Here the CDR3 DNA reads TGTGCCAGTAGTATAAGAGATTTACGGGCTGAAGCTTTCTTT. The encoded protein is CASSIRDLRAEAFF.

The chain links TRBV7-3 to TRBJ2-3; D not certain. The CDR3 loop spans 16 amino acids. Trimming took off 1 base at V and 2 bases at J, with 13 bases between the two ends. Looked up from germline, CDR1 is SGHTA and CDR2 is FQGTGA. CDR3 region: CASSLKTNGPTDTQYF. The CDR3 DNA is TGTGCCAGCAGCTTAAAGACGAACGGGCCCACAGATACGCAGTATTTT.

This rearrangement joins TRBV27 to TRBJ1-6; D gene uncertain. Germline V gene sequence: CDR1 MNHEY, CDR2 SMNVEV (reference sequence). This CDR3 has 14 residues. Trimming took 3 bases from V and 7 from J, leaving 10 bases between them. The CDR3 spells CASSFGRQNSPLHF. In nucleotides, the CDR3 is TGTGCCAGCAGTTTTGGCCGGCAGAATTCACCCCTCCACTTT.

In this sample, this clonotype turned up a few times. The chain uses TRBV6-1 and TRBJ2-7; TRBD2 matches at 9 bases. The V and J ends lost 1 base and 3 bases, in that order; junction bases with no gene match: 4. The CDR3 is 15 amino acids. CDR1 and CDR2 (germline): MNHNS, SASEGT. This CDR3 reads CASSEGLAGIYEQYF. The CDR3, as DNA: TGTGCCAGCAGTGAAGGTCTAGCGGGAATCTACGAGCAGTACTTC.

This chain uses TRBV29-1 with TRBJ2-1, with D perhaps matching TRBD2 (6 bases). Germline-derived CDR1 and CDR2 are SQVTM and ANQGSEA. The CDR3 covers 12 residues. Between the trimmed V and J ends, which lost 3 bases and 9 bases, there was a span of 12 bases. CDR3 sequence: CSVDLSGLEQFF. The CDR3 DNA reads TGCAGCGTTGATCTAAGCGGGCTTGAGCAGTTCTTC.

In regard to this clonotype: The junction departs from germline at one end; a sequencing error may be responsible. The chain carries TRBV5-1 and TRBJ2-7; 7 bases fit TRBD2. Germline V gives CDR1 SGHRS, CDR2 YFSETQ. The CDR3 spans 14 residues. The CDR3 sequence is CAISLRGGSYEQYF. The DNA for the CDR3 is TGCGCCATCAGCTTGCGCGGGGGCTCCTACGAGCAGTACTTC.

The rearrangement joins TRBV27 to TRBJ1-5, with 8 bases matching TRBD1. After removal of 2 bases from V and 1 base from J, the junction contained 10 bases not matched to a gene. The CDR3 totals 18 residues. Germline V CDR1 and CDR2: MNHEY, SMNVEV (reference sequence). The CDR3 DNA sequence: TGTGCCAGCAGTTTAGGGGCGACAGGGGTGATAAGCAATCAGCCCCAGCATTTT. Translated, it gives CASSLGATGVISNQPQHF.

This chain connects TRBV9 to TRBJ2-7, with 12 positions matching TRBD2. Germline trimming cut 1 base from V and 5 bases from J; bases unmatched to any gene: 4. Germline CDR1 and CDR2: SGDLS and YYNGEE. This CDR3 comprises 15 residues. The CDR3 reads CASSVQTSGSDEQYF. In DNA form, the CDR3 reads TGTGCCAGCAGCGTACAGACTAGCGGGAGTGACGAGCAGTACTTC.

This chain uses TRBV10-3 with TRBJ1-1; 9 bases align to TRBD1. This CDR3 has 16 residues. Per the germline V gene, CDR1 is ENHRY and CDR2 is SYGVKD. The V and J ends lost 2 bases and 1 base, in that order; junction bases with no gene match: 5. The CDR3 region is CAISERTGESNTEAFF. The CDR3 coding sequence is TGTGCCATCAGTGAGCGGACAGGGGAATCGAACACTGAAGCTTTCTTT.

V and J are TRBV7-9 and TRBJ2-7, with a tentative D call TRBD2 (5 bases). Trimming cost V 5 bases and J 3 bases, with 14 bases left between them. The CDR3 runs to 14 residues. CDR1 and CDR2 (germline): SEHNR, FQNEAQ (reference sequence). Here the CDR3 reads CASSLWTGDYEQYF. CDR3 bases: TGTGCCAGCAGCCTGTGGACTGGGGACTACGAGCAGTACTTC.

The chain carries TRBV14 and TRBJ1-4; D unresolved. The V gene's germline CDR1 is SGHDN and CDR2 FVKESK. The ends were cut back, 2 bases at V and 4 bases at J, with 8 bases in the middle. This CDR3 contains 14 residues. The CDR3, as DNA: TGTGCCAGCAGCCAACGGAGGAATAATGAAAAACTGTTTTTT. It translates to CASSQRRNNEKLFF.

Here the CDR3 reads CSARDSGLAGNEQFF. For the CDR3, the DNA is TGCAGTGCTAGAGATTCGGGACTAGCGGGCAATGAGCAGTTCTTC. V usage is TRBV20-1 and J usage is TRBJ2-1; 12 bases are a match to TRBD2. This CDR3 has 15 residues. From germline, CDR1 is DFQATT and CDR2 SNEGSKA (reference sequence). The J segment lost 6 bases and the V segment lost 0 bases, leaving 3 bases of the junction unmatched.

This clonotype turned up a few times. The chain carries TRBV6-1 and TRBJ1-5, with D unresolved. The V and J ends lost 2 bases and 9 bases respectively, with 5 bases between them. This CDR3 has 11 amino acids. Germline CDR1 and CDR2: MNHNS and SASEGT. DNA of the CDR3: TGTGCCAGCAGTGAAAGTCTGCCCCAGCATTTT. This gives the protein CASSESLPQHF.

This chain links TRBV5-4 with TRBJ1-2, with 8 bases matching TRBD1. The CDR3 totals 17 residues. V gave up 0 bases and J gave up 4 bases; unmatched junction bases: 11. Germline-derived CDR1 and CDR2 are SGHNT and YYREEE (reference sequence). For the CDR3, the DNA is TGTGCCAGCAGCTTGGGGACAGGGCGGAGGAGGGGCTATGGCTACACCTTC. Translated: CASSLGTGRRRGYGYTF.

The V call is TRBV5-4, the J call TRBJ1-3; 10 bases map to TRBD1. V trimming: 5 bases; J trimming: 2 bases; junction bases outside the gene matches: 4. CDR1 SGHNT and CDR2 YYREEE come from the germline V gene (reference sequence). The CDR3 runs 15 residues. The CDR3, as DNA: TGTGCCAGCAGTTGGGACAGGGGAACTGGAAACACCATATATTTT. Amino acid sequence: CASSWDRGTGNTIYF. Looking up the rest from reference TRBV5-4 and TRBJ1-3 gives the full variable domain: ETGVTQSPTHLIKTRGQQVTLRCSSQSGHNTVSWYQQALGQGPQFIFQYYREEENGRGNFPPRFSGLQFPNYSSELNVNALELDDSALYLCASSWDRGTGNTIYFGEGSWLTVV.

The chain links TRBV28 to TRBJ1-2, with D unresolved. CDR3 length: 11 amino acids. The V and J ends lost 4 bases and 8 bases respectively, with 8 bases between them. Per the germline V gene, CDR1 is MDHEN and CDR2 is SYDVKM. The CDR3 DNA reads as TGTGCCAGCAGTTCCAGGAAGGGCTACACCTTC. This codes for CASSSRKGYTF.

The chain links TRBV5-1 to TRBJ1-2, with D uncertain. The germline gives CDR1 SGHRS, CDR2 YFSETQ. The CDR3 totals 13 residues. The ends were cut back, 0 bases at V and 6 bases at J, with 9 bases in the middle. The CDR3 DNA reads TGCGCCAGCAGCTTGGGGGATCTCGATGGCTACACCTTC. Its translation: CASSLGDLDGYTF.

The chain uses TRBV7-6 and TRBJ2-7, with TRBD1 identical over 10 bases. The CDR3 is 15 amino acids. The J segment lost 5 bases and the V segment lost 5 bases, leaving 9 bases of the junction unmatched. Germline V CDR1 and CDR2: SGHVS, FNYEAQ. The CDR3 nucleotides read TGTGCCAGCAGCCCTTCCGGGACAGGGGTTCACGAGCAGTACTTC. This gives the protein CASSPSGTGVHEQYF.

The gene calls are TRBV10-2 and TRBJ2-5, with 7 bases fitting TRBD1. Germline trimming cut 6 bases from V and 5 bases from J; bases unmatched to any gene: 6. Germline CDR1 and CDR2: WSHSY and SAAADI. The CDR3 runs to 13 residues. The CDR3 region has the DNA TGCGCCAGCAGCCCAGGGGGTCCGGAGACCCAGTACTTC. As protein: CASSPGGPETQYF.

The chain uses TRBV27 and TRBJ1-4; the D is unclear. The CDR3 is made up of 15 amino acids. CDR1 and CDR2 (germline): MNHEY, SMNVEV (reference sequence). The V end was cut by 5 bases, the J end by 7 bases, with 17 bases between. For the CDR3, the DNA is TGTGCCAGCAGTGCAGAGACCGCAAGCAGTGAAAAACTGTTTTTT. This codes for CASSAETASSEKLFF.

This clonotype was seen a single time. This chain connects TRBV19 to TRBJ2-1; D may be TRBD1 (5 bases). The germline CDR1 and CDR2 sequences are LNHDA and SQIVND (reference sequence). CDR3 length: 17 residues. The V gene lost 3 bases and the J gene lost 0 bases, with 15 bases spanning the gap. DNA of the CDR3: TGTGCCAGTAGTATCCCTTGGGGCGGTAGCTCCTACAATGAGCAGTTCTTC. It codes for CASSIPWGGSSYNEQFF.

This chain uses TRBV27 with TRBJ2-3; D is ambiguous. This CDR3 region has 16 residues. CDR1 is MNHEY, CDR2 SMNVEV, per germline (reference sequence). V was pared by 2 bases and J by 0 bases, with 12 bases between. CDR3 coding DNA: TGTGCCAGCAGTTTAATCGCGGAAGCTAGCACAGATACGCAGTATTTT. It codes for CASSLIAEASTDTQYF.

This chain links TRBV6-5 with TRBJ1-1, with D possibly TRBD1 on 6 matching bases. Trimming pared 10 bases from V and 4 bases from J, leaving 22 bases between. The length of the CDR3 is 15 residues. The V gene's germline CDR1 is MNHEY and CDR2 SVGAGI. The CDR3 spells CATYYLPEGVTEAFF. The CDR3 DNA reads TGTGCCACCTACTACCTTCCAGAGGGGGTCACTGAAGCTTTCTTT.

The genes are TRBV29-1 and TRBJ2-1, with a weak D call TRBD2 (6 bases). Per the germline V gene, CDR1 is SQVTM and CDR2 is ANQGSEA. The CDR3 extends over 12 amino acids. Trimming took off 7 bases at V and 9 bases at J, with 16 bases between the two ends. The CDR3 DNA sequence: TGCAGCGCTCAGGGAGGTTTGGGTGAGCAGTTCTTC. Amino acids: CSAQGGLGEQFF.

This chain joins TRBV6-5 and TRBJ2-7; TRBD1 matches at 7 bases. Germline CDR1 and CDR2: MNHEY and SVGAGI. This CDR3 contains 16 residues. J was trimmed by 2 bases and V by 2 bases; bases with no gene match: 9. This CDR3 is CASSYGRDSGAYEQYF. In DNA, the CDR3 is TGTGCCAGCAGTTACGGTAGGGACAGCGGTGCCTACGAGCAGTACTTC.